This TCR beta chain was obtained from a study of T cells in Graves' hyperthyroidism and ophthalmopathy. The table lists this clonotype with many counts. RNA transcripts provided the source from which TCR beta CDR3 regions were amplified. HTBI primers drove first-round RT-PCR of the TCR CDR3. Using its own MiXCR run on the multiplex PCR reads, TCRdb lists one record per CDR3 protein. In the table there are some 460,000 distinct CDR3 sequences, about 15% of which are singletons. Germline V gene data show CDR1 as MNHEY and CDR2 as SVGEGT. There are 14 residues in the CDR3. V trimming: 6 bases; J trimming: 3 bases; junction bases outside the gene matches: 6.

The sequence was collected from a woman aged 18-35 years with Graves' hyperthyroidism. Sample: blood. The gene calls are TRBV6-2 or TRBV6-3 and TRBJ2-7; 9 bases agree with TRBD1. The CDR3 sequence: CASRMGTGLYEQYF. Here the CDR3 DNA reads TGTGCCAGCAGGATGGGGACAGGGCTCTACGAGCAGTACTTC.